The rows below give T cell receptor beta chains drawn from one sample of a study of CD8+ T cells in alopecia areata. The protocol was immunoSEQ multiplex PCR, while the TCRdb copy is restricted to in-frame clones and leaves out a portion. Here the sample spans fewer than 350,000 clones, 55% to 75% being singletons. This specimen was CD4+ T cells sorted from blood, taken at week 24, from a patient treated with tofacitinib. The receptor set was obtained from a human donor with alopecia areata. CDR3s include the opening cysteine and the closing phenylalanine or tryptophan. The order of the fields is V gene, J gene, D gene, clone size, CDR3 protein. D genes are given only for firm matches. Size values are once, few and many counts, or a class for expanded clones, and some rows have none.

TRBV4-2,TRBJ2-5,.,.,CASSQDRGVETQYF
TRBV30,TRBJ1-1,.,.,CAWSVRAMNTEAFF
TRBV2,TRBJ1-1,.,.,CASSVGRGNTEAFF
TRBV2,TRBJ1-2,.,.,CASRISNYGYTF
TRBV4-2,TRBJ2-6,.,few,CASSQAGGSGANVLTF
TRBV4-1,TRBJ1-4,TRBD1,.,CASSQGDRAILFF
TRBV5-1,TRBJ2-6,.,.,CARSLLGQTDSGANVLTF
TRBV6-5,TRBJ1-1,TRBD1,few,CASRGRGQGGTEAFF
TRBV25-1,TRBJ1-2,.,.,CASSEPGEDDYGYTF
TRBV2,TRBJ2-7,.,.,CASSQRQSSYEQYF
TRBV7-2,TRBJ1-3,.,.,CASSLTAGQGNTIYF
TRBV7-9,TRBJ1-6,.,.,CASSLRTEGSPLHF
TRBV6-6,TRBJ2-1,.,.,CASKPPGSRGRNEQFF
TRBV6-1,TRBJ2-5,.,.,CASILYGGTQYF
TRBV19,TRBJ1-6,.,.,CASSTSGASSYNSPLHF
TRBV4-1,TRBJ2-7,TRBD1,few,CASSLGTGFPYEQYF
TRBV30,TRBJ1-5,TRBD1,.,CAWSGQGRQPQHF
TRBV29-1,TRBJ2-7,.,few,CSVEGHSYEQYF
TRBV9,TRBJ1-3,.,.,CASSVEGNTIYF
TRBV25-1,TRBJ1-6,.,.,CASSELPGPYNSPLHF
TRBV2,TRBJ2-5,.,once,CASSVSRGRETQYF
TRBV9,TRBJ1-2,.,.,CASSPSTGGLSYGYTF
TRBV28,TRBJ2-1,TRBD1,few,CASSSPGTGGDEQFF
TRBV7-2,TRBJ2-7,.,.,CASSLVSESSYEQYF
TRBV29-1,TRBJ1-4,TRBD1,.,CSVGPLQGASEKLFF
TRBV29-1,TRBJ1-1,TRBD1,.,CSVGEPGGAYTEAFF
TRBV10-3,TRBJ2-5,TRBD1,.,CAIRGDRVEGETQYF
TRBV5-6,TRBJ1-2,.,once,CASSPVVAPRRYGYTF
TRBV4-2,TRBJ2-5,TRBD2,.,CASSQGSGGRRETQYF
TRBV29-1,TRBJ2-1,.,few,CTVRTGSYNEQFF
TRBV7-2,TRBJ1-2,.,.,CASSSSGTTNYGYTF
TRBV9,TRBJ2-1,.,once,CASSPLAGTYNEQFF
TRBV4-1,TRBJ1-1,.,few,CASSQVGTEAFF
TRBV6-6,TRBJ1-3,.,few,CASSYAVTSGNTIYF
TRBV7-2,TRBJ2-7,.,.,CASSTQRSSYEQYF
TRBV19,TRBJ1-1,.,.,CASSESDVEAFF
TRBV6-6,TRBJ1-5,TRBD1,.,CASSYRTGEGNQPQHF